This T cell receptor (beta chain) was retrieved from a study of T cells in Graves' hyperthyroidism and ophthalmopathy. RNA transcripts served as the template for amplifying TCR beta CDR3 regions. First-round RT-PCR targeting the TCR CDR3 was performed with the HTBI primer set. TCRdb independently ran MiXCR on the multiplex PCR reads; one entry per CDR3 protein. The sample includes approximately 720,000 distinct CDR3 sequences, roughly a sixth of them seen just once. Sequencing input: blood. The clonotype comes from a woman in her forties or fifties with Graves' hyperthyroidism that later progressed to Graves' ophthalmopathy.

CDR3 nucleotides: TGCGCCAGCAGCCAGGACAGGGGGCCGGGGCAGCCCCAGCATTTT. This encodes CASSQDRGPGQPQHF. The chain couples TRBV4-1 to TRBJ1-5; 11 bases line up with TRBD1. The V gene end was trimmed by 3 bases and the J gene end by 7 bases; junction bases not matched to a gene: 5. The germline gives CDR1 MGHRA, CDR2 YSYEKL. This CDR3 is built from 15 residues.